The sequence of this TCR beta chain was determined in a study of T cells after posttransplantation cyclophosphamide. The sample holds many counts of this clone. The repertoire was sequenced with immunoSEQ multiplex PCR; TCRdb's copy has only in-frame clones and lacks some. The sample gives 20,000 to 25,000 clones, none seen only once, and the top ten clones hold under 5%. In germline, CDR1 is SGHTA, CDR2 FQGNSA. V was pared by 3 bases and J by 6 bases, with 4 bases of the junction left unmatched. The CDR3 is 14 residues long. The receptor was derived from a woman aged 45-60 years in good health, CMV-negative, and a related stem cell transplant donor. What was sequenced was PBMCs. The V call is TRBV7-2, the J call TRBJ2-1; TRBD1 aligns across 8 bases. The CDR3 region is CASSLTGVGNEQFF. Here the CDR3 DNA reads TGTGCCAGCAGCTTGACAGGGGTGGGCAATGAGCAGTTCTTC.